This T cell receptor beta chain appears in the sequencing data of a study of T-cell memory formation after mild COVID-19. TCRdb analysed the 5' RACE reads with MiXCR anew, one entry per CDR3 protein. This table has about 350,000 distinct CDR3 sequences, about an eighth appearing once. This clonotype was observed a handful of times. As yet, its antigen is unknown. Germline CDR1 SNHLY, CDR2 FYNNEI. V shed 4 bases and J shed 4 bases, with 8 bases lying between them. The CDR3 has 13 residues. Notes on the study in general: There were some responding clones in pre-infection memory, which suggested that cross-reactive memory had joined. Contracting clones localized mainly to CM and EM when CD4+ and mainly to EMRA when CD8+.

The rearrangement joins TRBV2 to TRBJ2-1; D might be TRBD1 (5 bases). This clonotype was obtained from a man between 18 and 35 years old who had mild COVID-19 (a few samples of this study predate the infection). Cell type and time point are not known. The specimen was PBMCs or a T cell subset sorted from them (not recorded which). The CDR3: CASSVRVYNEQFF. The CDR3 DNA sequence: TGTGCCAGCAGTGTCAGGGTGTACAATGAGCAGTTCTTC.